The text below deals with one T cell receptor (beta chain). This clonotype was seen repeatedly, ten times or more. The antigen it binds to is not known. An end of the junction differs from the germline gene, which may be a read error. The CDR3 has 14 amino acids, counting the end cysteine and phenylalanine. Only CDR3 DNA remains: 42 bases, in frame from the first base. For CDR1 and CDR2, the germline V gene lists SQVTM and ANQGSEA. Instrument on record: Illumina HiSeq 2500. Quantitative 5'-RACE with molecular barcodes was the method used to prepare the TCR beta libraries. The authors' analysis ran thus. A new computational method based on a probabilistic model of VDJ rearrangement was used to identify disease-linked TCR variants. Using fastp at Q25 and MiXCR, TCRdb reprocessed the public reads and kept productive beta chains. All rows with the same CDR3 protein become a single entry with the most common DNA and genes. None of the V and J calls come from the authors' own analysis; TCRdb made them. The sample contains approximately 520,000 distinct CDR3 sequences, less than 6% of them found a single time. The biggest ten clones account for approximately 3.5% of the sample.

This sample stems from a study of CD8 T cells in ankylosing spondylitis (dated by TCRdb to the late 2010s). Looking at the study overall: To find TCR variants linked to disease, the study profiled T cell receptor beta repertoires in ankylosing spondylitis patients and healthy donors. Peripheral blood was sampled, and synovial fluid was also collected from ankylosing spondylitis patients. The whole study cohort included 85 to 120 healthy donors and over 20 ankylosing spondylitis patients. Results and caveats for the whole study, not just this receptor: The disease-linked clones were reported to be significantly enriched in matched synovial fluid samples from ankylosing spondylitis patients. In peripheral blood, the disease-linked clones were found at relatively low frequencies and had a CD8+ phenotype. A TCR beta motif made up of eight highly homologous amino acid variants appeared to be characteristic of blood from ankylosing spondylitis patients. Some of the motif variants had been reported before in the synovial fluid and blood of reactive arthritis patients, a finding that suggests common disease-initiation mechanisms.

The sequencing sample was made of blood, either unsorted or a sorted T cell fraction (not recorded which). This clonotype originated in a male donor with ankylosing spondylitis. Recombination joined TRBV29-1 with TRBJ2-3; the D gene is perhaps TRBD1 or TRBD2, as each covers 5 bases. The DNA sequence follows: TGCAGCGTCGAAGGGGAGAGAACCACAGATACGCAGTATTTT. This codes for CSVEGERTTDTQYF.